Listed below are T cell receptor beta chains from one sample, sequenced in a study of cytomegalovirus exposure and HLA in healthy donors. The assay was immunoSEQ multiplex PCR, and TCRdb's table has in-frame clones only and misses some. Counted here are a few hundred thousand clones, 75% to 80% occurring once; the ten biggest clones make up more than 1.5%. Sequences were obtained from PBMCs. The receptors come from a man aged 18 to 29 in good health and CMV-seronegative. CDR3s include the opening cysteine and the closing phenylalanine or tryptophan. Each record gives: CDR3 protein, CDR3 DNA, D gene, clone size, V gene, J gene. A D gene is named only where the DNA matches it firmly. The size entry is marked missing in some rows and otherwise reads once, few, many or a size class.

CDR3: CASSTSGSTAALETQYF
DNA: TGTGCCAGCAGCACCAGTGGTTCCACAGCAGCTCTAGAGACCCAGTACTTC
D: -
size: -
V: TRBV11-3
J: TRBJ2-5

CDR3: CASSARGSGETQYF
DNA: TGTGCCAGCAGCGCACGCGGGAGCGGAGAGACCCAGTACTTC
D: TRBD2
size: -
V: TRBV7-9
J: TRBJ2-5

CDR3: CASSFLAGVGGLTDTQYF
DNA: TGTGCCAGCAGCTTCTTAGCGGGGGTGGGGGGGCTCACAGATACGCAGTATTTT
D: TRBD2
size: few
V: TRBV7-9
J: TRBJ2-3

CDR3: CASSYGQGRGTDTQYF
DNA: TGTGCCAGCAGTTACGGTCAGGGCCGTGGCACAGATACGCAGTATTTT
D: -
size: -
V: TRBV6-5
J: TRBJ2-3

CDR3: CASSVEGEQFF
DNA: TGTGCCAGCAGCGTCGAGGGCGAGCAGTTCTTC
D: -
size: -
V: TRBV11-2
J: TRBJ2-1

CDR3: CSVEGAGGPNYEQYF
DNA: TGCAGCGTTGAGGGGGCGGGAGGGCCTAACTACGAGCAGTACTTC
D: TRBD2
size: -
V: TRBV29-1
J: TRBJ2-7

CDR3: CASRLAGTGGEKLFF
DNA: TGTGCCAGTAGACTAGCCGGGACAGGCGGAGAAAAACTGTTTTTT
D: TRBD1
size: -
V: TRBV19
J: TRBJ1-4

CDR3: CASSFGQGPTYEQYF
DNA: TGTGCCAGCAGCTTTGGACAGGGGCCAACCTACGAGCAGTACTTC
D: TRBD1
size: -
V: TRBV5-8
J: TRBJ2-7

CDR3: CASSLVVTPPGEQFF
DNA: TGTGCCAGCAGCTTAGTAGTAACCCCCCCCGGTGAGCAGTTCTTC
D: -
size: -
V: TRBV7-6
J: TRBJ2-1

CDR3: CASSFASGNYEQYF
DNA: TGTGCCAGCAGTTTCGCTAGCGGAAACTACGAGCAGTACTTC
D: TRBD2
size: -
V: TRBV27
J: TRBJ2-7

CDR3: CASSLTGSPGYTF
DNA: TGCGCCAGCAGCTTGACAGGGAGTCCCGGCTACACCTTC
D: -
size: once
V: TRBV5-1
J: TRBJ1-2

CDR3: CASNLGLAGNTGELFF
DNA: TGTGCCAGCAACCTTGGACTAGCGGGGAACACCGGGGAGCTGTTTTTT
D: TRBD2
size: few
V: TRBV9
J: TRBJ2-2

CDR3: CASSGKTGGAEKLFF
DNA: TGTGCCAGCAGCGGGAAGACAGGGGGCGCAGAAAAACTGTTTTTT
D: TRBD1
size: -
V: TRBV9
J: TRBJ1-4

CDR3: CASSLGTNGYTF
DNA: TGTGCCAGCAGCTTGGGGACAAACGGCTACACCTTC
D: -
size: many
V: TRBV13
J: TRBJ1-2

CDR3: CASSLGGRAPTLYEQYF
DNA: TGTGCCAGCAGCTTAGGGGGGAGGGCCCCCACACTGTACGAGCAGTACTTC
D: TRBD2
size: -
V: TRBV13
J: TRBJ2-7

CDR3: CAARQGVGEKLFF
DNA: TGTGCCGCAAGACAGGGGGTAGGTGAAAAACTGTTTTTT
D: TRBD1
size: -
V: TRBV10-3
J: TRBJ1-4

CDR3: CASSLGRRAYEQYF
DNA: TGTGCCAGCAGCTTAGGACGGAGGGCTTACGAGCAGTACTTC
D: -
size: -
V: TRBV5-6
J: TRBJ2-7

CDR3: CASSSPGRGKDYGYTF
DNA: TGTGCCAGCAGCTCCCCAGGGAGGGGTAAGGACTATGGCTACACCTTC
D: -
size: once
V: TRBV11-2
J: TRBJ1-2

CDR3: CASSLVAEVPEAFF
DNA: TGCGCCAGCAGCTTGGTAGCAGAGGTGCCTGAAGCTTTCTTT
D: -
size: -
V: TRBV5-1
J: TRBJ1-1

CDR3: CASSQEWGGHRHF
DNA: TGTGCCAGCAGCCAAGAATGGGGGGGTCATCGGCATTTT
D: TRBD2
size: -
V: TRBV14
J: TRBJ2-3